Listed here is a single T cell receptor (beta chain). Its antigen is unidentified. The sample belongs to a study of identifying expanded T cells in peripheral blood. Study findings and constraints: Clone count variance between roughly two-week samples rose with total template count. Technical replicates showed about 1.1 changed clones; roughly two weeks 15 to 20; four weeks 19.

V lost 4 bases to trimming and J lost 4 bases, with 13 bases between them. Per the germline V gene, CDR1 is MNHNS and CDR2 is SASEGT. This CDR3 is built from 15 residues. No infections or other immune events were documented during collection. TCRdb's table, derived via immunoSEQ multiplex PCR, lists solely in-frame clones and lacks some. The data show about 58,000 clones, over 75% seen once. The sample comprised blood. This rearrangement joins TRBV6-1 to TRBJ2-2; D call uncertain. The receptor was derived from a person aged 18-70 years in good health. DNA for the CDR3: TGTGCCAGCAGTGGTGAGCTCTTGATCACCGGGGAGCTGTTTTTT. This codes for CASSGELLITGELFF.